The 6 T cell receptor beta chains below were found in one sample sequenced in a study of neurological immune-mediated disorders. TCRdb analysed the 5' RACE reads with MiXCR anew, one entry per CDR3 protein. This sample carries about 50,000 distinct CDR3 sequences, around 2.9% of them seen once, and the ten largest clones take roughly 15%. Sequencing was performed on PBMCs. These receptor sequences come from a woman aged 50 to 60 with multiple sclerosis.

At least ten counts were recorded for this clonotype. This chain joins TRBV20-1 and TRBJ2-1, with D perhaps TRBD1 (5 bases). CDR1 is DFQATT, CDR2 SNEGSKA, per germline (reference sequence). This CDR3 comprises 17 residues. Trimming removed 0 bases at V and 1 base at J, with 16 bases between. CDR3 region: CSARDGAGIESYNEQFF. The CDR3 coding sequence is TGCAGTGCTAGAGATGGGGCAGGGATTGAATCCTACAATGAGCAGTTCTTC.

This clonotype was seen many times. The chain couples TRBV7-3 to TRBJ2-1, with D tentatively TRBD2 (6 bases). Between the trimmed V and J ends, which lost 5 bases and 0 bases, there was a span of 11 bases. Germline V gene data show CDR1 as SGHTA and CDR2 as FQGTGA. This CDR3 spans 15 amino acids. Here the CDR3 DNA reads TGTGCCAGCAGCCCTATGGGAGGCTCCTACAATGAGCAGTTCTTC. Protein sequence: CASSPMGGSYNEQFF. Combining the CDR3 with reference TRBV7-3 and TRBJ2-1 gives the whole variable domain GAGVSQTPSNKVTEKGKYVELRCDPISGHTALYWYRQSLGQGPEFLIYFQGTGAADDSGLPNDRFFAVRPEGSVSTLKIQRTERGDSAVYLCASSPMGGSYNEQFFGPGTRLTVL.

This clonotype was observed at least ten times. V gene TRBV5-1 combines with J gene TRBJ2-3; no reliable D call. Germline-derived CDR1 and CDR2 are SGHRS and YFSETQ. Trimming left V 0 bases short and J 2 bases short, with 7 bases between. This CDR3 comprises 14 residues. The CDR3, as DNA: TGCGCCAGCAGCTTGGAGGGCTACACAGATACGCAGTATTTT. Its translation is CASSLEGYTDTQYF.

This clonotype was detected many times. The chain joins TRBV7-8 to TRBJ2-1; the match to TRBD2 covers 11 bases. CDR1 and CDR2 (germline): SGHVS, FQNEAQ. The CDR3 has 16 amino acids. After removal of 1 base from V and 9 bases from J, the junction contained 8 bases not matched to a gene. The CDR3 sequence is CASSLVVLAGVGEQFF. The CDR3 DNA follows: TGTGCCAGCAGCTTAGTGGTACTAGCGGGGGTCGGTGAGCAGTTCTTC.

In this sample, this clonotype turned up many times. CDR3 nucleotides: TGTGCCAGCAGTGATGGACTAGCGGGGGGTAAAGAGACCCAGTACTTC. Protein: CASSDGLAGGKETQYF. The rearrangement uses TRBV6-1 and TRBJ2-5; TRBD2 matches 14 bases. The CDR3 spans 16 residues. The V segment lost 3 bases and the J segment 3 bases; nucleotides outside the gene matches: 3. Per the germline V gene, CDR1 is MNHNS and CDR2 is SASEGT.

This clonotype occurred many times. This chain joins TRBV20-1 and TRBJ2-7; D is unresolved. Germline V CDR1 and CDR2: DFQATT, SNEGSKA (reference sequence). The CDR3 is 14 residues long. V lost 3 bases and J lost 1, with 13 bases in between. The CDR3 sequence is CSASPPNPSYEQYF. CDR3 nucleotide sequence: TGCAGTGCTAGTCCCCCTAACCCATCCTACGAGCAGTACTTC.